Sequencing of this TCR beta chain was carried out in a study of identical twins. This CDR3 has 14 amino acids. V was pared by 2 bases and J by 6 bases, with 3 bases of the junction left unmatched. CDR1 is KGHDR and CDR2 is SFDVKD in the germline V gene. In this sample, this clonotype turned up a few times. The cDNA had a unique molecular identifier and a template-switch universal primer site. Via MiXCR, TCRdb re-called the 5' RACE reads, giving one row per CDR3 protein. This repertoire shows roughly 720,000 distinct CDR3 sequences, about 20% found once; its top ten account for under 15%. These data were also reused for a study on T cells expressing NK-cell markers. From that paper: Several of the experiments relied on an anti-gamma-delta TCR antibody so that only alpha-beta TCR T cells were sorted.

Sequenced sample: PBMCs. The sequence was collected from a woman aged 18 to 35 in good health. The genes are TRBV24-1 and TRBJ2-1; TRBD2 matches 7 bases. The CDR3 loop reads CATSDSRGGNEQFF. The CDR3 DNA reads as TGTGCCACCAGTGATTCTCGCGGGGGCAATGAGCAGTTCTTC.